Sequencing of this T cell receptor (beta chain) was carried out in a study of cytomegalovirus exposure and HLA in healthy donors. The CDR3 totals 14 residues. The junction had 2 bases not matched to a gene; V was cut back by 2 bases and J by 1 base. Germline lookup yields CDR1 SGHRS and CDR2 YFSETQ. The PCR was carried out with 60 Vbeta primers and 13 Jbeta primers. Sequenced by immunoSEQ multiplex PCR; TCRdb stores in-frame clones only, minus some. Among 90,000 to 120,000 clones listed, roughly 70% were seen once. The source of this sequence is a middle-aged woman in good health and CMV-seropositive. The chain links TRBV5-1 to TRBJ2-7; 8 bases map to TRBD1. The sequenced material came from PBMCs. The CDR3 sequence is CASSFGTGSYEQYF. In DNA, the CDR3 is TGCGCCAGCAGCTTCGGGACAGGATCCTACGAGCAGTACTTC.